These 3 T cell receptor beta chains share one sample of origin, sequenced in a study of T cell responses to AZD1222 COVID-19 vaccine. Assay: immunoSEQ multiplex PCR; the TCRdb copy retains only in-frame clones and omits some. This repertoire shows around 110,000 clones, approximately 93% found once; its top ten account for 2.9%. The sample consisted of peripheral blood, taken on day 0 of AZD1222 vaccination. Source of these receptors: an adult in good health.

The chain recombines TRBV4-2 with TRBJ1-5; D is ambiguous. The germline gives CDR1 LGHNA, CDR2 YNFKEQ. V was cut by 3 bases and J by 0 bases, with 9 bases left in between. The CDR3 consists of 15 residues. The CDR3 DNA follows: TGTGCCAGCAGCCACAACGACGATAGCAATCAGCCCCAGCATTTT. Its protein is CASSHNDDSNQPQHF.

V gene TRBV27 combines with J gene TRBJ1-5; D unclear. Deletions cut 2 bases from V and 1 base from J, with 9 bases between. Germline V gene data show CDR1 as MNHEY and CDR2 as SMNVEV (reference sequence). The CDR3 spans 15 residues. DNA of the CDR3: TGTGCCAGCAGTTTAGGTTCCCAGAGCAATCAGCCCCAGCATTTT. Translating gives CASSLGSQSNQPQHF.

V is TRBV7-3 and J is TRBJ2-1; 9 positions agree with TRBD2. Looked up from germline, CDR1 is SGHTA and CDR2 is FQGTGA. This CDR3 is built from 15 residues. V trimming: 5 bases; J trimming: 9 bases; junction bases outside the gene matches: 11. The CDR3 reads CASSKTSGLHSEQFF. The CDR3 DNA reads as TGTGCCAGCAGCAAGACTAGCGGCCTCCACAGTGAGCAGTTCTTC.